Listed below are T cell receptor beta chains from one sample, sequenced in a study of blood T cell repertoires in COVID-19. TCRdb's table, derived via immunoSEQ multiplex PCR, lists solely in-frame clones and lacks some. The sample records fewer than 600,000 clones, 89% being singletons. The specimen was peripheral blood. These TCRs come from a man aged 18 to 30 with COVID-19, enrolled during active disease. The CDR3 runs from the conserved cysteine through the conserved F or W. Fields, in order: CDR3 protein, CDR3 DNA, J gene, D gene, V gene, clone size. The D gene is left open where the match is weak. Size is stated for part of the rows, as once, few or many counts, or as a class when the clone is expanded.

CASSFDSGVDIQYF TGTGCCAGCAGCTTTGATAGCGGGGTAGACATTCAGTACTTC TRBJ2-4 TRBD2 TRBV7-2 -
CASSIAGTGIKGPAYEQFF TGCGCCAGCAGCATAGCCGGGACAGGGATCAAGGGGCCTGCATATGAGCAGTTCTTC TRBJ2-1 TRBD1 TRBV5-1 -
CASRDETGGNYGYTF TGTGCCAGCAGGGACGAGACAGGGGGTAACTATGGCTACACCTTC TRBJ1-2 TRBD1 TRBV2 once
CASSEGQGIYGYTF TGTGCCAGCAGTGAAGGACAGGGAATCTATGGCTACACCTTC TRBJ1-2 TRBD1 TRBV2 -
CASSLVTGYSPLHF TGTGCCAGCAGCTTAGTTACAGGGTACTCACCCCTCCACTTT TRBJ1-6 - TRBV11-2 -
CASSLIRTLFRDTQYF TGCGCCAGCAGCTTGATTAGGACACTATTTAGGGATACGCAGTATTTT TRBJ2-3 - TRBV5-1 -
CASSLGQYNEQFF TGTGCCAGCAGTTTGGGACAGTACAATGAGCAGTTCTTC TRBJ2-1 TRBD1 TRBV12-3/TRBV12-4 -
CASGFGKTDTQYF TGTGCTAGTGGTTTCGGGAAAACAGATACGCAGTATTTT TRBJ2-3 - TRBV12-5 -
CASSAGAVPNYGYTF TGTGCCAGCAGCGCGGGGGCCGTACCTAACTATGGCTACACCTTC TRBJ1-2 - TRBV7-8 -
CASSPDRGPNYEQYF TGTGCCAGCAGCCCGGACAGGGGTCCCAATTACGAGCAGTACTTC TRBJ2-7 TRBD1 TRBV6-5 -
CASSSGAGANVLTF TGTGCCAGCAGCTCCGGGGCTGGGGCCAACGTCCTGACTTTC TRBJ2-6 - TRBV7-3 -
CATSEPKPGLVRETQYF TGTGCCACCAGTGAACCCAAACCGGGACTAGTTCGAGAGACCCAGTACTTC TRBJ2-5 TRBD2 TRBV24-1 -
CASSIQGYEQYF TGTGCCAGCAGCATACAGGGATACGAGCAGTACTTC TRBJ2-7 - TRBV7-9 few
CASSHRYTGSSYEQYF TGCGCCAGCAGTCACCGTTACACGGGGAGCTCCTACGAGCAGTACTTC TRBJ2-7 - TRBV23-1 -
CASSDPVQGGYGYTF TGTGCCAGCAGTGACCCCGTCCAGGGCGGCTATGGCTACACCTTC TRBJ1-2 - TRBV2 -
CATGTSGRLIDTQYF TGTGCCACAGGAACTAGCGGGAGGCTGATAGATACGCAGTATTTT TRBJ2-3 TRBD2 TRBV24-1 -
CASSTGFNEQYF TGTGCCAGCAGTACAGGTTTCAACGAGCAGTACTTC TRBJ2-7 - TRBV2 -
CASSPSPSGRGTGELFF TGTGCCAGCAGCCCTAGCCCAAGCGGGAGAGGGACCGGGGAGCTGTTTTTT TRBJ2-2 TRBD2 TRBV11-3 -
CASSHGGWGYYEQYF TGTGCCAGCAGCCACGGAGGCTGGGGTTACTACGAGCAGTACTTC TRBJ2-7 - TRBV11-1 -
CASSFGSTDTQYF TGTGCCAGCAGTTTCGGGTCCACAGATACGCAGTATTTT TRBJ2-3 - TRBV27 -
CASSHRGRGLNEKLFF TGTGCCAGCAGCCATCGGGGGAGAGGCCTTAATGAAAAACTGTTTTTT TRBJ1-4 - TRBV3-1/TRBV3-2 -
CASSLVAGSGANVLTF TGTGCCAGCAGCTTGGTAGCGGGCTCTGGGGCCAACGTCCTGACTTTC TRBJ2-6 TRBD2 TRBV5-5 -
CASSPTSGSPGELFF TGCGCCAGCAGCCCGACTAGCGGGAGTCCCGGGGAGCTGTTTTTT TRBJ2-2 TRBD2 TRBV5-1 once
CASSSPTGGSYEQYF TGTGCCAGCAGCTCCCCGACAGGGGGATCCTACGAGCAGTACTTC TRBJ2-7 TRBD1 TRBV7-9 -
CATSDWTSAFQETQYF TGTGCCACCAGTGACTGGACTAGCGCATTTCAAGAGACCCAGTACTTC TRBJ2-5 TRBD2 TRBV24-1 -
CASSDGEGLESFF TGTGCCAGCAGTGATGGAGAGGGTCTAGAGTCTTTCTTT TRBJ1-1 - TRBV6-1 -
CASSDRQGHEQYF TGTGCCAGCAGCGATCGACAGGGTCACGAGCAGTACTTC TRBJ2-7 TRBD1 TRBV11-1 -
CASSPQDTEAFF TGTGCCAGTAGTCCCCAGGACACTGAAGCTTTCTTT TRBJ1-1 - TRBV19 -
CASSQPGQGKGYTF TGTGCCAGCAGTCAGCCGGGACAGGGAAAGGGCTACACCTTC TRBJ1-2 TRBD1 TRBV28 -
CASSFGVPNTGELFF TGTGCCAGCAGCTTCGGGGTGCCCAACACCGGGGAGCTGTTTTTT TRBJ2-2 - TRBV13 -
CSASMAGTTRTDTQYF TGCAGTGCTAGTATGGCCGGGACAACTCGCACAGATACGCAGTATTTT TRBJ2-3 - TRBV20-1 -
CASSYRTGEGELFF TGTGCCAGCAGCTACCGGACAGGGGAAGGGGAGCTGTTTTTT TRBJ2-2 TRBD1 TRBV5-6 -
CASSPGTSGRRSAKNIQYF TGTGCCAGCAGCCCCGGGACTAGCGGGAGAAGAAGTGCCAAAAACATTCAGTACTTC TRBJ2-4 TRBD2 TRBV5-4 -
CASGLVLRTRRYNEQFF TGTGCTAGTGGTTTGGTACTCAGGACTAGAAGGTACAATGAGCAGTTCTTC TRBJ2-1 TRBD2 TRBV12-5 -
CATSDLSRESGGELFF TGTGCCACCAGTGATTTGAGCCGGGAATCAGGCGGGGAGCTGTTTTTT TRBJ2-2 - TRBV24-1 -
CSVLGARSYEQYF TGCAGCGTGCTCGGCGCCAGGTCCTACGAGCAGTACTTC TRBJ2-7 - TRBV29-1 -
CASSRTGNYNEQFF TGTGCCAGTAGCCGGACAGGAAACTACAATGAGCAGTTCTTC TRBJ2-1 TRBD1 TRBV19 -
CASIIPGQISGANVLTF TGTGCCAGCATCATCCCGGGACAGATTTCTGGGGCCAACGTCCTGACTTTC TRBJ2-6 TRBD1 TRBV2 -
CSVEAPGEKLFF TGCAGCGTTGAAGCCCCCGGTGAAAAACTGTTTTTT TRBJ1-4 - TRBV29-1 -
CASSEEEGNQETQYF TGTGCCAGCAGTGAAGAGGAGGGGAACCAAGAGACCCAGTACTTC TRBJ2-5 - TRBV2 -
CASSLAGLARDTQYF TGTGCCAGCAGCTTGGCTGGCCTAGCGAGAGATACGCAGTATTTT TRBJ2-3 - TRBV5-8 -
CASSYSSRGRGYTF TGTGCCAGCAGTTACTCGAGCAGGGGGCGCGGCTACACCTTC TRBJ1-2 TRBD1 TRBV6-5 -
CASSDGTIYTEAFF TGTGCCAGCAGTGACGGGACAATCTACACTGAAGCTTTCTTT TRBJ1-1 - TRBV6-1 -
CASSSYSGQGLEKLFF TGTGCCAGCAGTTCTTATTCGGGACAGGGTCTAGAAAAACTGTTTTTT TRBJ1-4 TRBD1 TRBV27 once
CATSRDWYGGNTEAFF TGTGCCACCAGCAGAGATTGGTACGGGGGGAACACTGAAGCTTTCTTT TRBJ1-1 - TRBV15 once
CASSRKTGPLGTQYF TGTGCCAGCAGCCGGAAGACAGGTCCCCTGGGTACGCAGTATTTT TRBJ2-3 - TRBV14 -
CASNANRGLEQYF TGTGCCAGCAATGCCAACAGGGGGCTCGAGCAGTACTTC TRBJ2-7 TRBD1 TRBV6-5 -
CASSLVGGAQYF TGTGCCAGCAGCTTAGTAGGAGGGGCCCAGTACTTC TRBJ2-5 - TRBV11-3 -
CASSYPGLNTEAFF TGTGCCAGCAGCTACCCAGGACTGAATACTGAAGCTTTCTTT TRBJ1-1 - TRBV7-9 few
CASGPAVGEKLFF TGTGCTAGTGGTCCCGCCGTCGGTGAAAAACTGTTTTTT TRBJ1-4 - TRBV12-5 -
CAAQGSGELFF TGTGCGGCCCAGGGATCCGGGGAGCTGTTTTTT TRBJ2-2 - TRBV19 -
CASSYLAGGRDEQYF TGTGCCAGCAGTTACCTGGCGGGGGGGCGGGACGAGCAGTACTTC TRBJ2-7 TRBD2 TRBV6-5 -
CASNHRTGGTEAFF TGTGCCAGTAATCATCGGACAGGGGGCACTGAAGCTTTCTTT TRBJ1-1 TRBD1 TRBV19 -
CASSLDSGGSYNEQFF TGTGCCAGCAGCTTAGACAGCGGGGGGTCCTACAATGAGCAGTTCTTC TRBJ2-1 TRBD2 TRBV7-6 -
CATSRVGTGNYNEQFF TGTGCCACCAGCAGAGTTGGGACAGGGAACTACAATGAGCAGTTCTTC TRBJ2-1 TRBD1 TRBV15 -